The TCR beta chain under discussion was sequenced for a study of glioma-infiltrating T cells after dendritic cell vaccination. At the level of the study: Patients received three intradermal dendritic cell vaccine injections at biweekly intervals.

Time point indicated: after dendritic cell vaccination, including at tumor progression/relapse. The CDR3 is 13 amino acids. V was pared by 3 bases and J by 7 bases, with 10 bases between. CDR1 is SGHVS and CDR2 is FNYEAQ in the germline V gene. TCRB CDR3 was amplified from 2 ug genomic DNA or less. The primer mix had 60 V beta and 13 J beta primers. The assay was immunoSEQ multiplex PCR, and TCRdb's table has in-frame clones only and misses some. Of 90,000 to 110,000 clones listed, almost 90% are singletons. This TCR was sampled from a human donor with glioblastoma. The genes are TRBV7-6 and TRBJ1-5, with D maybe TRBD1 (5 bases). Sequencing was performed on blood, taken after dendritic cell vaccination. As DNA, the CDR3 is TGTGCCAGCAGCTTTGGGGGGGGACAGCCCCAGCATTTT. It encodes CASSFGGGQPQHF.